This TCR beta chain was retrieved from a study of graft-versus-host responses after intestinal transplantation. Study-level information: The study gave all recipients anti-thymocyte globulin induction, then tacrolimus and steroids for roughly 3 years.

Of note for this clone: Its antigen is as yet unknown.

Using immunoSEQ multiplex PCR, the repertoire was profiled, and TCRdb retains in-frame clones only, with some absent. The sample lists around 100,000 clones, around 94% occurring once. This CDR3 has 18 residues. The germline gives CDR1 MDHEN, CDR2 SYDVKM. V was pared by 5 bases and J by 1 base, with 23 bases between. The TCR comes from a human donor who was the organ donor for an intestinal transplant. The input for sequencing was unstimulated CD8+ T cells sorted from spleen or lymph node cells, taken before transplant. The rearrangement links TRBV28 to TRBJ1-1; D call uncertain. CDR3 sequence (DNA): TGTGCCAGCAGTAGGGATCGAGGGCTACGGGTCGAGAACACTGAAGCTTTCTTT. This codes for CASSRDRGLRVENTEAFF.